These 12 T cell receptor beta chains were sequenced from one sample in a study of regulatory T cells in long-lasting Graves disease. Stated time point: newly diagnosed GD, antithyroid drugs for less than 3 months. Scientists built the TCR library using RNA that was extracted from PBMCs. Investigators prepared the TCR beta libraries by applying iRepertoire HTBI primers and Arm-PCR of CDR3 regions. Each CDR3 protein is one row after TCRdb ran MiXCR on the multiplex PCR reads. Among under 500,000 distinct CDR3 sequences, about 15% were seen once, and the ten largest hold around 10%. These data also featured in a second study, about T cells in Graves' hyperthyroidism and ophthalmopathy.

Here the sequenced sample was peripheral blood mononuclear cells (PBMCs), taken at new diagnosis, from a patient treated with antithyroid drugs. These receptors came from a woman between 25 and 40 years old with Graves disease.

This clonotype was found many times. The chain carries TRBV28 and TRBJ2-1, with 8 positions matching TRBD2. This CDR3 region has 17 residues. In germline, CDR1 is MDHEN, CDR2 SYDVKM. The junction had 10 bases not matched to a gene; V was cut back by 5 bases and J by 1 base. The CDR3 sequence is CASSPPTGTRSYNEQFF. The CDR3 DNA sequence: TGTGCCAGCAGTCCCCCAACCGGGACTAGATCCTACAATGAGCAGTTCTTC.

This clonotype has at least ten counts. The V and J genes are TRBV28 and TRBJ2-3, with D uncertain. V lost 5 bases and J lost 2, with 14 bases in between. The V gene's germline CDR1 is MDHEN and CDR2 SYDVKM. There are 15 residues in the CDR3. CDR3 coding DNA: TGTGCCAGCAGTAAAGTCCCAGGAACCACAGATACGCAGTATTTT. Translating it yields CASSKVPGTTDTQYF.

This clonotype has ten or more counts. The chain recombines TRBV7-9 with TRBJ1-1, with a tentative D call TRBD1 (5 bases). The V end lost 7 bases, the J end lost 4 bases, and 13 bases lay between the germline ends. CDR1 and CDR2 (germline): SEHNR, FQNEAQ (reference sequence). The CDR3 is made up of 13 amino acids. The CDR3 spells CASIHGGTTEAFF. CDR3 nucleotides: TGTGCCAGCATCCACGGAGGGACCACTGAAGCTTTCTTT.

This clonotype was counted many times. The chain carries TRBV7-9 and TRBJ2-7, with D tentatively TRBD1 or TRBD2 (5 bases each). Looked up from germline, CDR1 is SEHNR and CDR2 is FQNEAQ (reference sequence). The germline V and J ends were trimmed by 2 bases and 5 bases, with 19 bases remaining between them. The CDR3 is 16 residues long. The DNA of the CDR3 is TGTGCCAGCAGCTTAATTGGGGGTGACAAGGAGGACGAGCAGTACTTC. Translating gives CASSLIGGDKEDEQYF.

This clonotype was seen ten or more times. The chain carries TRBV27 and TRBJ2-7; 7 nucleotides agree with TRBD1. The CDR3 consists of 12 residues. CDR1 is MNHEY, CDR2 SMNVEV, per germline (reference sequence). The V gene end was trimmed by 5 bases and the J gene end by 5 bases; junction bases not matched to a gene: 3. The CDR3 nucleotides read TGTGCCAGCAGTAAAGGACAGGACGAGCAGTACTTC. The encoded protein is CASSKGQDEQYF.

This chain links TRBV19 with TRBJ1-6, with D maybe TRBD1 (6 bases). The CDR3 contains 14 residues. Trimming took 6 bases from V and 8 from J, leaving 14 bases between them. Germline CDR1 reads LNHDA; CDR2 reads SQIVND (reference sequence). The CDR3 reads CASSIQGTHSPLHF. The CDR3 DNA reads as TGTGCCAGTAGCATACAGGGAACGCATTCACCCCTCCACTTT. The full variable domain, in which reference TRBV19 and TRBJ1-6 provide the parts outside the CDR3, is DGGITQSPKYLFRKEGQNVTLSCEQNLNHDAMYWYRQDPGQGLRLIYYSQIVNDFQKGDIAEGYSVSREKKESFPLTVTSAQKNPTAFYLCASSIQGTHSPLHFGNGTRLTVT.

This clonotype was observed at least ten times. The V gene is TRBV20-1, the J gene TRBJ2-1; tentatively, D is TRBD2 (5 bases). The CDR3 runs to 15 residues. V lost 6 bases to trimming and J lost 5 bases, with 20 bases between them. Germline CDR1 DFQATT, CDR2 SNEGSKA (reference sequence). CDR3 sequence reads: CSAPTRGRADNEQFF. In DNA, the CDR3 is TGCAGTGCCCCTACCCGAGGGCGGGCTGACAATGAGCAGTTCTTC.

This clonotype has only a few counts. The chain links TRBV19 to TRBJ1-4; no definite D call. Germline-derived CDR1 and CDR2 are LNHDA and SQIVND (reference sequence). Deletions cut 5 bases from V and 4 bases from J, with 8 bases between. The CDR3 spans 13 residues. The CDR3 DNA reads TGTGCCAGTAGTGGCAGCCTTAATGAAAAACTGTTTTTT. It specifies CASSGSLNEKLFF.

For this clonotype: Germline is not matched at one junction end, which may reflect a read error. CDR3 sequence (DNA): TGTGCCACCAGGCGTCTAGGACTAGCCGGGAGAGATGAGCAGCTCTTC. Protein product: CATRRLGLAGRDEQLF. The chain has TRBV15 and TRBJ2-1, with 8 bases lining up with TRBD2. Germline V CDR1 and CDR2: LNHNV, YYDKDF (reference sequence). The CDR3 extends over 16 amino acids.

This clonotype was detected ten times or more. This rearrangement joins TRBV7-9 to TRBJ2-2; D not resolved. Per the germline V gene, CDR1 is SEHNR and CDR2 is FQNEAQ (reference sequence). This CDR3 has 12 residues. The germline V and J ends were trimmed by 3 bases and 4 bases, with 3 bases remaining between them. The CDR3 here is CASSFATGELFF. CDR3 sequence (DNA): TGTGCCAGCAGCTTCGCCACCGGGGAGCTGTTTTTT.

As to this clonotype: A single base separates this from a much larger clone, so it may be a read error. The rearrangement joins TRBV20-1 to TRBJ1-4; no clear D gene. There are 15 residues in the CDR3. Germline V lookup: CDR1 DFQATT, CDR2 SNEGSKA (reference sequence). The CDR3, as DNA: TGCAGTGCTAGAGATTTTACATCGTCTAATGAAAAACTGCTTTTT. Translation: CSARDFTSSNEKLLF.

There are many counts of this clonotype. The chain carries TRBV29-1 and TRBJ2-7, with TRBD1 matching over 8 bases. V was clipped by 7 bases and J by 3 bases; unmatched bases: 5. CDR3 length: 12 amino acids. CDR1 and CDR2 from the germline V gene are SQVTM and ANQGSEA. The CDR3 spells CSGGDRGYEQYF. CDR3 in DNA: TGCAGCGGCGGTGACAGGGGCTACGAGCAGTACTTC.